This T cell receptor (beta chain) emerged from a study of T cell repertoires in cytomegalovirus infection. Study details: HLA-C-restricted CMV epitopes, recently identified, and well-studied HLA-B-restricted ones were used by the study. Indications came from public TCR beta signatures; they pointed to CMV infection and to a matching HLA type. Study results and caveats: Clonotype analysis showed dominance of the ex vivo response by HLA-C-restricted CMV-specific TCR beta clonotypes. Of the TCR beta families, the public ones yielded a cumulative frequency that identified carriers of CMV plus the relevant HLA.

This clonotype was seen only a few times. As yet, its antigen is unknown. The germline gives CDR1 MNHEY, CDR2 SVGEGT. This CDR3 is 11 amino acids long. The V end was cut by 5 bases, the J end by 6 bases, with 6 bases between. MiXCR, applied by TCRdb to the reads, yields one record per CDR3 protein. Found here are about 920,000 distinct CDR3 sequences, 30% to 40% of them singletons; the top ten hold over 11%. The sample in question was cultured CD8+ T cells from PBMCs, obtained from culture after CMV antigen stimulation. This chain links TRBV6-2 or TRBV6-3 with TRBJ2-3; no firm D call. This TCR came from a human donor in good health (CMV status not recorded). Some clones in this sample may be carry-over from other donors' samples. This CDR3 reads CASSTDDTQYF. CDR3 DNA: TGTGCCAGCAGTACGGACGATACGCAGTATTTT.